The 24 T cell receptor beta chains given below trace back to one sample, sequenced in a study of CD8+ T cells in alopecia areata. cDNA serving as the sequencing template came from extracted, reverse transcribed RNA. Sequencing used immunoSEQ multiplex PCR; TCRdb keeps in-frame clones, though not all of them. This table holds 120,000 or so clones, 30% to 40% found once. Input material: CD4+ T cells sorted from blood. Receptor source: a human donor with alopecia areata.

This clone showed up just once. CDR3 coding DNA: TGCAGCGTACTATGGGGCAGCACAGATACGCAGTATTTT. It translates to CSVLWGSTDTQYF. J is TRBJ2-3 and V is TRBV29-1, with D possibly matching TRBD1 (5 bases). CDR1 and CDR2 (germline): SQVTM, ANQGSEA. V lost 6 bases and J lost 0, with 10 bases in between. The CDR3 length is 13 residues.

This clone turned up a few times. The rearrangement joins TRBV29-1 to TRBJ1-6; D is unclear. CDR1 is SQVTM and CDR2 is ANQGSEA in the germline V gene. V lost 4 bases to trimming and J lost 7 bases, with 11 bases between them. The CDR3 is 13 amino acids. CDR3 DNA sequence: TGCAGCGTTGCATCGGGATACAATTCACCCCTCCACTTT. Translating it yields CSVASGYNSPLHF.

The V and J genes are TRBV29-1 and TRBJ2-7; no firm D call. Germline V gives CDR1 SQVTM, CDR2 ANQGSEA. The CDR3 is 12 residues long. The CDR3 region is CGGSSDHYEQYF. The CDR3 coding sequence is TGCGGCGGATCCAGCGACCACTACGAGCAGTACTTC.

The chain is built from TRBV5-1 and TRBJ2-1; perhaps TRBD2 as D (5 bases). The V gene lost 0 bases and the J gene lost 5 bases, with 9 bases spanning the gap. CDR1 is SGHRS and CDR2 is YFSETQ in the germline V gene. The CDR3 runs 14 residues. The CDR3 loop is CASSLATGNNEQFF. The CDR3 DNA is TGCGCCAGCAGCTTGGCCACGGGGAACAATGAGCAGTTCTTC.

The chain carries TRBV5-1 and TRBJ1-1; a weak D match, TRBD1 (5 bases). The CDR3 is 14 amino acids. Trimming took off 3 bases at V and 3 bases at J, with 12 bases between the two ends. The germline CDR1 and CDR2 sequences are SGHRS and YFSETQ. This CDR3 is CASSWGGGDTEAFF. The CDR3, as DNA: TGCGCCAGCAGCTGGGGCGGGGGTGACACTGAAGCTTTCTTT.

This clone turned up a few times. The sample holds other DNA sequences that translate to the same CDR3. V is TRBV29-1 and J is TRBJ1-1, with 7 bases aligning to TRBD1. Per the germline V gene, CDR1 is SQVTM and CDR2 is ANQGSEA. CDR3 length: 10 residues. Unmatched junction bases numbered 4, after V lost 8 bases and J lost 7 bases. This chain's CDR3 is CSTGVYEAFF. The CDR3 coding sequence is TGCAGCACAGGGGTTTATGAAGCTTTCTTT.

The genes are TRBV9 and TRBJ2-3, with 9 bases aligning to TRBD2. Germline V gives CDR1 SGDLS, CDR2 YYNGEE. The CDR3 contains 16 residues. Trimming removed 0 bases from V and 4 bases from J; junction bases left unmatched: 6. In nucleotides, the CDR3 is TGTGCCAGCAGCGTAGTGGATAGCGGGGGACCAGATACGCAGTATTTT. This gives the protein CASSVVDSGGPDTQYF.

V is TRBV29-1 and J is TRBJ2-1; D could derive from TRBD1 or TRBD2 (5 bases each). Germline V gene data show CDR1 as SQVTM and CDR2 as ANQGSEA. Trimming pared 0 bases from V and 5 bases from J, leaving 14 bases between. The CDR3 is made up of 15 amino acids. CDR3 nucleotides: TGCAGCGTTGAAGATTGGGGGTCTACGAACAATGAGCAGTTCTTC. Its translation is CSVEDWGSTNNEQFF.

This rearrangement joins TRBV6-5 to TRBJ2-2; no reliable D call. In germline, CDR1 is MNHEY, CDR2 SVGAGI. CDR3 size: 12 residues. Trimming shortened V by 3 bases and J by 6 bases, and 5 bases separated the two germline ends. CDR3 nucleotide sequence: TGTGCCAGCAGTTATGCCGCCGGGGAGCTGTTTTTT. Protein product: CASSYAAGELFF.

The V and J genes are TRBV18 and TRBJ2-7; the D is unclear. The germline CDR1 and CDR2 sequences are KGHSH and LQKENI. This CDR3 comprises 13 residues. Trimming cost V 0 bases and J 6 bases, with 9 bases left between them. The CDR3: CASSPPGPGEQYF. In DNA, the CDR3 is TGTGCCAGCTCACCACCAGGACCTGGCGAGCAGTACTTC.

The rearrangement links TRBV7-9 to TRBJ1-5; D is uncertain. Germline assignment: CDR1 SEHNR and CDR2 FQNEAQ (reference sequence). The CDR3 covers 14 residues. Between the trimmed V and J ends, which lost 5 bases and 7 bases, there was a span of 15 bases. CDR3 nucleotides: TGTGCCAGCAGCCAAGATCAATCCCGGCAGCCCCAGCATTTT. Translating gives CASSQDQSRQPQHF.

This clone has only a few counts. V gene TRBV29-1 combines with J gene TRBJ1-1, with D unresolved. Germline values: CDR1 SQVTM, CDR2 ANQGSEA. V lost 4 bases to trimming and J lost 4 bases, with 7 bases between them. This CDR3 contains 11 residues. CDR3: CSVARATEAFF. The CDR3 bases are TGCAGCGTTGCGCGGGCCACTGAAGCTTTCTTT.

Only a few counts were recorded for this clone. The V call is TRBV4-2, the J call TRBJ2-1; the D gene is possibly TRBD2 (6 bases). V lost 1 base to trimming and J lost 8 bases, with 9 bases between them. Looked up from germline, CDR1 is LGHNA and CDR2 is YNFKEQ. The CDR3 runs to 13 residues. The CDR3 is CASSQAGVHEQFF. The CDR3 coding sequence is TGTGCCAGCAGCCAAGCGGGAGTACATGAGCAGTTCTTC.

The chain has TRBV4-3 and TRBJ1-1, with D hard to call. Germline V CDR1 and CDR2: LGHNA, YSLEER. V lost 0 bases and J lost 6, with 8 bases in between. The CDR3 has 13 amino acids. The CDR3 sequence is CASSQEKNPEAFF. The DNA of the CDR3 is TGCGCCAGCAGCCAAGAAAAGAATCCTGAAGCTTTCTTT.

The chain couples TRBV5-1 to TRBJ2-3; TRBD2 agrees at 7 bases. The trim removed 5 bases at V and 2 bases at J, leaving 11 bases unmatched. CDR1 and CDR2 from the germline V gene are SGHRS and YFSETQ. The CDR3 is made up of 16 amino acids. The DNA of the CDR3 is TGCGCCAGCAGGCGGGGGACCGGGACTTTCACAGATACGCAGTATTTT. Its protein is CASRRGTGTFTDTQYF.

This chain joins TRBV30 and TRBJ1-2; D unclear. Germline CDR1 GTSNPN, CDR2 SVGIG (reference sequence). The ends were cut back, 5 bases at V and 6 bases at J, with 19 bases in the middle. This CDR3 has 14 amino acids. CDR3 loop: CAWGTSQRSHGYTF. In nucleotides, the CDR3 is TGTGCCTGGGGCACAAGCCAGCGCTCCCATGGCTACACCTTC.

The chain combines TRBV5-4 with TRBJ2-7; D gene uncertain. The ends were cut back, 1 base at V and 5 bases at J, with 4 bases in the middle. The CDR3 is 11 residues long. Per germline, CDR1 SGHNT and CDR2 YYREEE (reference sequence). CDR3: CASSLRDEQYF. In DNA form, the CDR3 reads TGTGCCAGCAGCTTGAGGGACGAGCAGTACTTC. Full variable domain (rest looked up from reference TRBV5-4 and TRBJ2-7): ETGVTQSPTHLIKTRGQQVTLRCSSQSGHNTVSWYQQALGQGPQFIFQYYREEENGRGNFPPRFSGLQFPNYSSELNVNALELDDSALYLCASSLRDEQYFGPGTRLTVT.

This clone was counted only a few times. The gene calls are TRBV4-2 and TRBJ2-2, with TRBD2 matching 10 bases. Germline V gene sequence: CDR1 LGHNA, CDR2 YNFKEQ. The V segment lost 1 base and the J segment 6 bases; nucleotides outside the gene matches: 8. The CDR3 is 17 amino acids. Here the CDR3 reads CASSQGSSGRRAGELFF. The DNA of the CDR3 is TGTGCCAGCAGCCAAGGCAGTAGCGGGAGGCGGGCCGGGGAGCTGTTTTTT.

The chain uses TRBV7-8 and TRBJ2-7; 8 bases map to TRBD1. This CDR3 has 17 amino acids. Trimming took 5 bases from V and 2 from J; bases not matched to a gene: 14. Germline assignment: CDR1 SGHVS and CDR2 FQNEAQ. The CDR3 is CASSQVAWGQVAYEQYF. CDR3 in DNA: TGTGCCAGCAGCCAGGTGGCGTGGGGACAGGTAGCCTACGAGCAGTACTTC.

The chain employs TRBV23-1 and TRBJ1-1; D gene uncertain. TRBV23-1 is identified as an open reading frame with a role that is uncertain. The CDR3 is 15 amino acids. Between the trimmed V and J ends, which lost 4 bases and 4 bases, there was a span of 16 bases. The CDR3 DNA reads TGCGCCAGCAGTCGAGATAGGCTCCTAACCACTGAAGCTTTCTTT. It is translated as CASSRDRLLTTEAFF.

This clone was detected only a few times. The chain employs TRBV4-3 and TRBJ1-2, with a possible D match to TRBD1 (6 bases). Trimming removed 0 bases from V and 14 bases from J, with 13 bases in between. The CDR3 runs to 12 residues. CDR1 and CDR2 from the germline V gene are LGHNA and YSLEER. The CDR3 protein is CASSQDWGATTF. The CDR3 bases are TGCGCCAGCAGCCAAGATTGGGGGGCCACGACCTTC.

This clone was seen a few times. The genes are TRBV29-1 and TRBJ2-1, with 10 positions matching TRBD2. The ends lost 7 bases at V and 4 bases at J; junction bases unmatched: 4. Germline CDR1 reads SQVTM; CDR2 reads ANQGSEA. The CDR3 totals 13 residues. The CDR3 loop reads CSALAGGYNEQFF. The CDR3 DNA is TGCAGCGCCTTAGCGGGGGGTTACAATGAGCAGTTCTTC.

This sequence joins TRBV29-1 and TRBJ2-7, with D perhaps TRBD2 (5 bases). V was pared by 4 bases and J by 0 bases, with 13 bases between. Germline CDR1 SQVTM, CDR2 ANQGSEA. The CDR3 is 14 residues long. In DNA, the CDR3 is TGCAGCGTTGTTGTGCAGACTATCTCCTACGAGCAGTACTTC. Translated, it gives CSVVVQTISYEQYF.

In its sample, this clone was seen a few times. The rearrangement uses TRBV29-1 and TRBJ2-3; 12 bases fit TRBD2. The CDR3 is 14 amino acids. V trimming: 7 bases; J trimming: 5 bases; junction bases outside the gene matches: 7. The germline CDR1 and CDR2 sequences are SQVTM and ANQGSEA. As DNA, the CDR3 is TGCAGCGCCCTAGCGGGAGGGTCGGGAGATACGCAGTATTTT. It yields the protein CSALAGGSGDTQYF.